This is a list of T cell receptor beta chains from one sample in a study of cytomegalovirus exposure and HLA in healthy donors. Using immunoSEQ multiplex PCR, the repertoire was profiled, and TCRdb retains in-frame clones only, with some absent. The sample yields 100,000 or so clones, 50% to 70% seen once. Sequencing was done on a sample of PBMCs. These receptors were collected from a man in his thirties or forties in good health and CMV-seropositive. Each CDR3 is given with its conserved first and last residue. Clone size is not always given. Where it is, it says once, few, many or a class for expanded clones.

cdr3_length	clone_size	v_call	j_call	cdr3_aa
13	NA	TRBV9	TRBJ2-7	CASSATGGGEQYF
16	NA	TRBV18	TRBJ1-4	CASSALTGTGVEKLFF
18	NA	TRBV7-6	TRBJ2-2	CASSLRTGGTRDTGELFF
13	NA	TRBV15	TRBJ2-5	CATSRGLQETQYF
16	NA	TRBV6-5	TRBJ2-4	CASSSSVASAKNIQYF
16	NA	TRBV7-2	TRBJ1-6	CASSLGRGPYNSPLHF
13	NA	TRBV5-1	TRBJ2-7	CASSPGQIYEQYF
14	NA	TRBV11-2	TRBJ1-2	CASTARTVNYGYTF
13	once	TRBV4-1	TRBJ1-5	CASSQVRGTDQHF
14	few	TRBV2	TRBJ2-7	CARRGTGTYGEQYF
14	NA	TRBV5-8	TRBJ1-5	CASSWGGVGQPQHF
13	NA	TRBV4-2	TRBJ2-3	CASIAGGTDTQYF
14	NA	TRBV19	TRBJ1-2	CASSIDGVLGGYTF
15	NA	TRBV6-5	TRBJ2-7	CASRGWTSSSYEQYF
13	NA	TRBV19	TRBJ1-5	CVSSRPGVQPQHF
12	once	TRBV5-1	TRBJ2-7	CASSMDFYEQYF
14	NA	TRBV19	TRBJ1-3	CASRRGSSGNTIYF
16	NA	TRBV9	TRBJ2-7	CASSVGGSGGSYEQYF
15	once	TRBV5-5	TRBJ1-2	CASSLTGGANYGYTF
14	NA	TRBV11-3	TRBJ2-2	CASSPQGATGELFF
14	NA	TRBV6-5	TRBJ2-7	CASLGHLSSYEQYF
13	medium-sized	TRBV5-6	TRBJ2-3	CASSGGGTDTQYF
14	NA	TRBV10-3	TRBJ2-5	CAIRSGEGEETQYF
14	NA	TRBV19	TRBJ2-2	CASSNRENTGELFF
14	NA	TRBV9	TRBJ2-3	CASSPGGGTDTQYF
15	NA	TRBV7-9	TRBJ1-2	CASSLEYGGARGYTF
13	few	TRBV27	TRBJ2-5	CASSSRGPHGIYF
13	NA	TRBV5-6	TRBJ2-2	CASSYAGLGELFF
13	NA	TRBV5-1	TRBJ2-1	CASSTTGNNEQFF
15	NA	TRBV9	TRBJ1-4	CASSVDQSTNEKLFF
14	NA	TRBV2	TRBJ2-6	CATLRSSGANVLTF
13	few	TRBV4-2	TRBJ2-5	CASSQGREETQYF
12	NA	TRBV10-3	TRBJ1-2	CAISEQSYGYTF